This passage covers 26 T cell receptor beta chains from one sample sequenced in a study of OX40 agonist ivuxolimab in advanced cancers. Libraries were constructed by the immunoSEQ multiplex PCR assay. Held by TCRdb, this immuneACCESS table contains in-frame sequences only and omits some clones. Under half of the omission traces to an unresolved V gene where checked; the cause of the rest is unknown. The sample table lists 98,000 or so clones, roughly 94% of them with a count of one. Jointly, the top ten make up about 0.18% of the sample. Material: CD4+ or CD8+ T cells sorted from blood, obtained in a trial of the OX40 agonist ivuxolimab. The receptor source for this set is an adult with an advanced solid tumor such as melanoma, head and neck, liver or kidney cancer.

The chain is built from TRBV7-3 and TRBJ2-7; D unclear. CDR3 length equals 20 residues. V shed 3 bases and J shed 4 bases, with 31 bases lying between them. Germline assignment: CDR1 SGHTA and CDR2 FQGTGA. The chain's CDR3 is CASSFPCVSLRAEDFYEQYF. In nucleotides, the CDR3 is TGTGCCAGCAGCTTCCCCTGCGTGAGTTTAAGGGCCGAAGATTTTTACGAGCAGTACTTC.

V gene TRBV5-1 combines with J gene TRBJ2-1; 8 positions match TRBD2. The junction had 6 bases not matched to a gene; V was cut back by 0 bases and J by 4 bases. Germline V gives CDR1 SGHRS, CDR2 YFSETQ. The CDR3 spans 16 residues. The chain's CDR3 is CASSLGSGGAYNEQFF. The CDR3 DNA follows: TGCGCCAGCAGCTTGGGAAGCGGGGGAGCGTACAATGAGCAGTTCTTC.

V usage is TRBV18 and J usage is TRBJ2-5; the D is unclear. Trimming left V 6 bases short and J 4 bases short, with 6 bases between. This CDR3 region has 11 residues. Germline V gene data show CDR1 as KGHSH and CDR2 as LQKENI. The CDR3 bases are TGTGCCAGCTCTGTGGGAGAGACCCAGTACTTC. It translates to CASSVGETQYF.

The chain joins TRBV2 to TRBJ1-5; 7 positions match TRBD1. Germline values: CDR1 SNHLY, CDR2 FYNNEI. The CDR3 is 14 amino acids. Losses at the gene ends were 5 bases for V and 5 bases for J; bases not matched to a gene: 6. In DNA form, the CDR3 reads TGTGCCAGCAGTCCCGAGAGGGGGCATCAGCCCCAGCATTTT. Residues: CASSPERGHQPQHF. Looking up the rest from reference TRBV2 and TRBJ1-5 gives the full variable domain: EPEVTQTPSHQVTQMGQEVILRCVPISNHLYFYWYRQILGQKVEFLVSFYNNEISEKSEIFDDQFSVERPDGSNFTLKIRSTKLEDSAMYFCASSPERGHQPQHFGDGTRLSIL.

This clone was observed a handful of times. The J gene is TRBJ2-7, the V gene TRBV9; D unresolved. The V and J ends lost 0 bases and 0 bases respectively, with 10 bases between them. The germline gives CDR1 SGDLS, CDR2 YYNGEE. The length of the CDR3 is 15 residues. CDR3 sequence (DNA): TGTGCCAGCAGCGTAGCGGCTAGGAGCTCCTACGAGCAGTACTTC. This encodes CASSVAARSSYEQYF.

This chain joins TRBV18 and TRBJ1-1; unclear D gene. The germline V gene encodes CDR1 KGHSH and CDR2 LQKENI. The V and J ends lost 1 base and 4 bases respectively, with 4 bases between them. The CDR3 runs 12 residues. This CDR3 is CASSPRSTEAFF. CDR3 sequence (DNA): TGTGCCAGCTCACCACGCTCCACTGAAGCTTTCTTT. Full variable domain (missing parts from reference TRBV18 and TRBJ1-1): NAGVMQNPRHLVRRRGQEARLRCSPMKGHSHVYWYRQLPEEGLKFMVYLQKENIIDESGMPKERFSAEFPKEGPSILRIQQVVRGDSAAYFCASSPRSTEAFFGQGTRLTVV.

The J gene is TRBJ2-5, the V gene TRBV5-1; 8 bases map to TRBD2. CDR1 is SGHRS and CDR2 is YFSETQ in the germline V gene. The junction had 6 bases not matched to a gene; V was cut back by 4 bases and J by 1 base. The CDR3 loop spans 15 amino acids. CDR3 DNA sequence: TGCGCCAGCAGCCTGGGCGGGGGGACCCAAGAGACCCAGTACTTC. Its translation is CASSLGGGTQETQYF.

The chain employs TRBV27 and TRBJ2-2; TRBD2 aligns across 9 bases. This CDR3 has 16 residues. Germline V gives CDR1 MNHEY, CDR2 SMNVEV (reference sequence). V lost 6 bases and J lost 6; bases outside the gene matches: 11. The CDR3 loop reads CASSFVSGRIAGELFF. CDR3 in DNA: TGTGCCAGCAGCTTCGTTAGCGGGAGAATCGCCGGGGAGCTGTTTTTT.

This clone was picked up a small number of times. The chain links TRBV18 to TRBJ1-4; 7 bases are a match to TRBD1. This CDR3 has 14 amino acids. Germline trimming cut 6 bases from V and 3 bases from J; bases unmatched to any gene: 4. CDR1 KGHSH and CDR2 LQKENI come from the germline V gene. The CDR3 DNA follows: TGTGCCAGCTCGGCGACAGGGCCTAATGAAAAACTGTTTTTT. Amino acid sequence: CASSATGPNEKLFF.

This clone showed up just once. The chain uses TRBV7-6 and TRBJ1-2; TRBD1 is a possible D gene (5 bases). The germline V gene encodes CDR1 SGHVS and CDR2 FNYEAQ. Deletions cut 2 bases from V and 6 bases from J, with 10 bases between. This CDR3 is built from 13 residues. The CDR3 DNA sequence: TGTGCCAGCAGCTTATCAGGGCGGGATGGCTACACCTTC. Encoded protein: CASSLSGRDGYTF.

This sequence joins TRBV9 and TRBJ2-3; no clear D. The V gene's germline CDR1 is SGDLS and CDR2 YYNGEE. The ends were cut back, 1 base at V and 3 bases at J, with 15 bases in the middle. The CDR3 runs to 16 residues. The CDR3 nucleotides are TGTGCCAGCAGCGTAAGTCCGTCAAGGGCTACAGATACGCAGTATTTT. It is translated as CASSVSPSRATDTQYF.

The chain recombines TRBV4-3 with TRBJ1-2; no clear D gene. CDR1 and CDR2 (germline): LGHNA, YSLEER. The CDR3 loop spans 15 amino acids. V lost 2 bases, J lost 0 bases, and 10 bases lay in between. The CDR3 nucleotides read TGCGCCAGCAGCCAATTCAAGGAGACTAACTATGGCTACACCTTC. Its translation is CASSQFKETNYGYTF.

The chain has TRBV6-5 and TRBJ1-1; D gene ambiguous. V shed 6 bases and J shed 3 bases, with 14 bases lying between them. The CDR3 covers 14 residues. CDR1 and CDR2 from the germline V gene are MNHEY and SVGAGI. The CDR3 here is CASRSSEWDTEAFF. CDR3 sequence (DNA): TGTGCCAGCAGAAGCTCGGAGTGGGACACTGAAGCTTTCTTT.

The V gene is TRBV7-3, the J gene TRBJ1-1; 8 bases are shared with TRBD1. The CDR3 is 15 amino acids. Unmatched junction bases numbered 6, after V lost 5 bases and J lost 1 base. CDR1 is SGHTA and CDR2 is FQGTGA in the germline V gene. The CDR3 DNA is TGTGCCAGCAGCCCCCCAGGGGGCAGGAACACTGAAGCTTTCTTT. This sequence encodes CASSPPGGRNTEAFF. Variable domain in full (rest from reference TRBV7-3 and TRBJ1-1): GAGVSQTPSNKVTEKGKYVELRCDPISGHTALYWYRQSLGQGPEFLIYFQGTGAADDSGLPNDRFFAVRPEGSVSTLKIQRTERGDSAVYLCASSPPGGRNTEAFFGQGTRLTVV.

The CDR3 region has the DNA TGTGCCACAAATAGACAGGCGAACACTGAAGCTTTCTTT. Protein sequence: CATNRQANTEAFF. The chain combines TRBV19 with TRBJ1-1; D possibly corresponds to TRBD1 (6 bases). This CDR3 has 13 residues. CDR1 LNHDA and CDR2 SQIVND come from the germline V gene (reference sequence). Trimming took 10 bases from V and 1 from J, leaving 13 bases between them.

The gene calls are TRBV5-1 and TRBJ2-3; 10 nucleotides match TRBD2. The CDR3 covers 16 residues. V gave up 0 bases and J gave up 3 bases; unmatched junction bases: 4. Germline V gene data show CDR1 as SGHRS and CDR2 as YFSETQ. The CDR3 here is CASSLEVSGGTDTQYF. CDR3 DNA: TGCGCCAGCAGCTTGGAAGTTAGCGGGGGGACAGATACGCAGTATTTT. Variable domain in full (rest from reference TRBV5-1 and TRBJ2-3): KAGVTQTPRYLIKTRGQQVTLSCSPISGHRSVSWYQQTPGQGLQFLFEYFSETQRNKGNFPGRFSGRQFSNSRSEMNVSTLELGDSALYLCASSLEVSGGTDTQYFGPGTRLTVL.

The chain recombines TRBV7-7 with TRBJ1-6; D is uncertain. Trimming shortened V by 4 bases and J by 0 bases, and 28 bases separated the two germline ends. Germline values: CDR1 SSHAT, CDR2 FNYEAQ (reference sequence). This CDR3 spans 22 amino acids. The CDR3 DNA follows: TGTGCCAGCAGCTCCCTAGTCGAGTCTCGGGATGTCCCTAGCTCCTATAATTCACCCCTCCACTTT. Its protein product is CASSSLVESRDVPSSYNSPLHF.

V gene TRBV7-2 combines with J gene TRBJ1-6; no clear D. V lost 5 bases and J 11 bases, leaving 16 bases between the germline ends. The CDR3 totals 14 residues. Germline V gene data show CDR1 as SGHTA and CDR2 as FQGNSA. The CDR3 bases are TGTGCCAGCAGCCAAGGGTCTTTCCGGCCACCCCTCCACTTT. Protein: CASSQGSFRPPLHF.

The gene calls are TRBV30 and TRBJ2-7; 9 bases map to TRBD2. Germline V gives CDR1 GTSNPN, CDR2 SVGIG (reference sequence). The CDR3 length is 15 residues. The V segment lost 5 bases and the J segment 1 base; nucleotides outside the gene matches: 9. CDR3 bases: TGTGCCTGGCACGGCCTTAGCGGGAGTTCCTACGAGCAGTACTTC. As protein: CAWHGLSGSSYEQYF.

The chain combines TRBV6-5 with TRBJ2-4; a weak D match, TRBD1 (5 bases). V lost 8 bases and J 7 bases, leaving 15 bases between the germline ends. The CDR3 extends over 13 amino acids. The germline V gene has CDR1 MNHEY and CDR2 SVGAGI. CDR3 in amino acids: CASRPAQGNIQYF. CDR3 coding DNA: TGTGCCAGCCGTCCAGCCCAGGGCAACATTCAGTACTTC.

This clone was observed once. This chain uses TRBV21-1 with TRBJ2-5; TRBD1 reflects the table's D call only, with no check against the DNA. TRBV21-1 is assigned pseudogene status. This CDR3 has 12 amino acids. This chain's CDR3 is CASSTHQETQYF. In DNA, the CDR3 is TGTGCCAGCAGCACCCATCAAGAGACCCAGTACTTC.

This sequence joins TRBV11-2 and TRBJ1-2, with TRBD1 identical over 8 bases. V shed 4 bases and J 4 bases; nucleotides not matched to a gene: 17. Germline V CDR1 and CDR2: SGHAT, FQNNGV. CDR3 length equals 18 residues. The CDR3 nucleotides read TGTGCCAGCAGCTCCCCGAGGAGTTGGACAGGGCGATTCTATGGCTACACCTTC. Translation gives CASSSPRSWTGRFYGYTF.

This rearrangement joins TRBV25-1 to TRBJ1-1, with D possibly TRBD1 on 6 matching bases. Between the trimmed V and J ends, which lost 3 bases and 6 bases, there was a span of 11 bases. CDR1 is MGHDK, CDR2 SYGVNS, per germline. The CDR3 is 13 residues long. CDR3: CASSDDRRPEAFF. The CDR3 region has the DNA TGTGCCAGCAGTGACGACAGGCGCCCTGAAGCTTTCTTT.

The count of this clone is one. V usage is TRBV6-4 and J usage is TRBJ1-1; possible D gene TRBD1, 5 bases. Trimming removed 3 bases from V and 0 bases from J, with 8 bases in between. This CDR3 is built from 14 residues. CDR1 MRHNA and CDR2 SNTAGT come from the germline V gene. The CDR3 sequence: CASSEDRLNTEAFF. The CDR3 DNA reads as TGTGCCAGCAGTGAAGACAGACTGAACACTGAAGCTTTCTTT.

The chain uses TRBV11-2 and TRBJ2-5, with D perhaps matching TRBD2 (5 bases). With the DNA end fitting TRBJ2-7 better, the J assignment may be wrong. CDR3 length: 16 residues. Germline V gives CDR1 SGHAT, CDR2 FQNNGV. CDR3 DNA: TGTGCCAGCAGCTTACCTGGTGGGAGATTCTCCTACGAGCAGTACTTC. Translating it yields CASSLPGGRFSYEQYF.

The gene calls are TRBV28 and TRBJ2-7, with TRBD2 identical over 13 bases. The CDR3 loop spans 14 amino acids. Trimming cost V 6 bases and J 4 bases; bases outside gene matches: 3. Per germline, CDR1 MDHEN and CDR2 SYDVKM. CDR3 in DNA: TGTGCCAGCAGAGGACTAGCGGGAGTTTACGAGCAGTACTTC. Protein sequence: CASRGLAGVYEQYF.